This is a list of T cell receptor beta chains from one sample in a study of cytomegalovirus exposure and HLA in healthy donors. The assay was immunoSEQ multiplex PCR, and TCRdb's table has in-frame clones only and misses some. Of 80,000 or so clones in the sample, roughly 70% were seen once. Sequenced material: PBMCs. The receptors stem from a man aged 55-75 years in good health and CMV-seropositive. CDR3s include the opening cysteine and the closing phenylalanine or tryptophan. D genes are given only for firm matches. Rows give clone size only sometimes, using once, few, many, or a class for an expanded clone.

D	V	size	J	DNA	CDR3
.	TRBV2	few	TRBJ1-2	TGTGCCAGCAGTTTAGGGGGGGGCTATGGCTACACCTTC	CASSLGGGYGYTF
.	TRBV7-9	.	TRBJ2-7	TGTTCCAGCAGCCCCCAGTCCCTCGAGCAGTACTTC	CSSSPQSLEQYF
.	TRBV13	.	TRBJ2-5	TGTGCCAGCACCCACACGGCAGGGATAGAGACCCAGTACTTC	CASTHTAGIETQYF
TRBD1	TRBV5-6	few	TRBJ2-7	TGTGCCAGCAGCGCAGGACAGGGTGGGTACGAGCAGTACTTC	CASSAGQGGYEQYF
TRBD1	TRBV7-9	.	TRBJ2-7	TGTGCCAGCAGCTTGGGACAGGGCGTAAGAGAGCAGTGCTTC	CASSLGQGVREQCF
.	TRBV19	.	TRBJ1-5	TGTGCCAGTAGTATTCGGGGTTCGGGCAATCAGCCCCAGCATTTT	CASSIRGSGNQPQHF
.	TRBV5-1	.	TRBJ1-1	TGCGCCAGCAGCTTGGGAGGGGGGGGGAACACTGAAGCTTTCTTT	CASSLGGGGNTEAFF
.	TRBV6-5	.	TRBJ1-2	TGTGCCAGCAGCCCAGGGAGGATCTTTGGCTACACCTTC	CASSPGRIFGYTF
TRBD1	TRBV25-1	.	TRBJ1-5	TGTGCCAGCAGTGATACTCGGGACAGCGAAAATCAGCCCCAGCATTTT	CASSDTRDSENQPQHF
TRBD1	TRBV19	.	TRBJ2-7	TGTGCCAGTAGTCCCGGGACAGGGGTGGTCGAGCAGTACTTC	CASSPGTGVVEQYF
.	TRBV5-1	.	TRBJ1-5	TGCGCCAGCAGCTTTTCCTACAATCAGCCCCAGCATTTT	CASSFSYNQPQHF
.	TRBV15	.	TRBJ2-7	TGTGCCACCAGCAGAGATGAGGGAACCCCCTACGAGCAGTACTTC	CATSRDEGTPYEQYF
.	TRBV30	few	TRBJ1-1	TGTGCCTGGAGAGGGGGAAACACTGAAGCTTTCTTT	CAWRGGNTEAFF
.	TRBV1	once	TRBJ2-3	TGCACCAGCAGCCCCACCGAGAGGAAGAATAGCACAGATACGCAGTATTTT	CTSSPTERKNSTDTQYF
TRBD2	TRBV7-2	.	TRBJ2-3	TGTGCCAGCAGCTTAGTCGGTACTAGCGGGGGTGCCACAGATACGCAGTATTTT	CASSLVGTSGGATDTQYF
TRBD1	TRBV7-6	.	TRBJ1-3	TGTGCCAGCAGCTTAAGCGGGGACAGGGGCCTAAGAAACACCATATATTTT	CASSLSGDRGLRNTIYF
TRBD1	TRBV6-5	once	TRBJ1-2	TGTGCCAGCAGTTACGAGGTACAGGGGTATGGCTACACCTTC	CASSYEVQGYGYTF
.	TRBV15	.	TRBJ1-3	TGTGCCACCAGCAAAAAGCGAGTTTGGGGAAACACCATATATTTT	CATSKKRVWGNTIYF
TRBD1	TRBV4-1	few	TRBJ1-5	TGCGCCAGCAGCCAGCCAGGGACAGGGGGAAATCAGCCCCAGCATTTT	CASSQPGTGGNQPQHF
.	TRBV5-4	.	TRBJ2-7	TGTGCCAGCAGCTTGGTACTAGACCCCTACGAGCAGTACTTC	CASSLVLDPYEQYF
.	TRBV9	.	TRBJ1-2	TGTGCCAGCAGCTATTCAGACTTACCAGAGGGCTACACCTTC	CASSYSDLPEGYTF
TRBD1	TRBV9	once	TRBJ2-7	TGTGCCAGCAGCGCGGGCGGGGACAGGGGTTTTGCCTACGAGCAGTACTTC	CASSAGGDRGFAYEQYF
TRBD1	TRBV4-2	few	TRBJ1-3	TGTGCCAGCAGCCAAGGCCCCCTGACAGGGACTGCTGGAAACACCATATATTTT	CASSQGPLTGTAGNTIYF
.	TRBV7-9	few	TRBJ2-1	TGTGCCAGCAGCTTAATGGCACAGAAGAACAATGAGCAGTTCTTC	CASSLMAQKNNEQFF
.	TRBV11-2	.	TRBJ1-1	TGTGCCAGCAGCCTACGAATACAGGGCGGCACTGAAGCTTTCTTT	CASSLRIQGGTEAFF
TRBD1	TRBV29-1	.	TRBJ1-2	TGCAGCGTTCGACGGGTCAGGGGGCTAGGTGGCTACACCTTC	CSVRRVRGLGGYTF
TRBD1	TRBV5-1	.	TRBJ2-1	TGCGCCAGCAGCCTGACAGGGGGGTTGTACAATGAGCAGTTCTTC	CASSLTGGLYNEQFF
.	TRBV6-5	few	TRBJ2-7	TGTGCCAGCAGTACCCCCGCGAGGGCCTACGAGCAGTACTTC	CASSTPARAYEQYF
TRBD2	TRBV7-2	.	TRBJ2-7	TGTGCCAGCAGCTCTCCGGGACTAGCGGGAGGTAAGCAGTACTTC	CASSSPGLAGGKQYF
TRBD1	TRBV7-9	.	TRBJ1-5	TGTGCCAGCAGCTTTAGTGCGACAGGGAATCAGCCCCAGCATTTT	CASSFSATGNQPQHF
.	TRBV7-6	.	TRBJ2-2	TGTGCCAGCAGCTTGACAGGGAACACCGGGGAGCTGTTTTTT	CASSLTGNTGELFF
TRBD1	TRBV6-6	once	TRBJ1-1	TGTGCCAGCAGTCGTACAGGGGACACTGAAGCTTTCTTT	CASSRTGDTEAFF
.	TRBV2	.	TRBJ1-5	TGTGCCAGCAGTGGGGAGGGGCCCGTGGAAGGGCCCCAGCATTTT	CASSGEGPVEGPQHF
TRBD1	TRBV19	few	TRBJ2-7	TGTGCCAGTACTTCCGGGACAGGGGGTTACAGCGAGCAGTACTTC	CASTSGTGGYSEQYF
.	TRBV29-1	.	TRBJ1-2	TGCAGCGTTGAGGGTGGGGCTAGGCGTCGGGGCTACACCTTC	CSVEGGARRRGYTF
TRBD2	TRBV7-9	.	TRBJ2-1	TGTGCCAGCAGCATTTTAGGGACTACACACAATGAGCAGTTCTTC	CASSILGTTHNEQFF
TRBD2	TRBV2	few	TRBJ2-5	TGTGCCAGCACGGAAGCGGGAGGGCCGCGTCAGACCCAGTACTTC	CASTEAGGPRQTQYF
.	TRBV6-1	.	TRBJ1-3	TGTGCCAGCAGTGATGGACTGACCTCTGGAAACACCATATATTTT	CASSDGLTSGNTIYF
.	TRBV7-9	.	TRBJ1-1	TGTGCCAGCAGCGCGGACTCCCGGAGGGAAGCTTTCTTT	CASSADSRREAFF
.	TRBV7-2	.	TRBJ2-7	TGTGCCAGCAGCCGGGACACTTACGAGCAGTACTTC	CASSRDTYEQYF
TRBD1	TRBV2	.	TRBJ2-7	TGTGCCAGCATGGGGACAGAATCCTACGAGCAGTACTTC	CASMGTESYEQYF
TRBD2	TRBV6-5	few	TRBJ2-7	TGTGCCAGCAGTTACTCTAGCGGGGGCCCTTACGAGCAGTACTTC	CASSYSSGGPYEQYF
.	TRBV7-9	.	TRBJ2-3	TGTGCCAGCAGCCCAACAGGCGCAACTTTCACAGATACGCAGTATTTT	CASSPTGATFTDTQYF
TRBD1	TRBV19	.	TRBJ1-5	TGTGCCAGTAGTATGGAGGCAGGGGGCCGTCATCAGCCCCAGCATTTT	CASSMEAGGRHQPQHF
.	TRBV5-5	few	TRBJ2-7	TGTGCCAGCAGTCTCACAGTGCTGAGCTCCTACGAGCAGTACTTC	CASSLTVLSSYEQYF
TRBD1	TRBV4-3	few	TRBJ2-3	TGCGCCAGCAGCCAAGAGGCTCAGGGGGCTAGCACAGATACGCAGTATTTT	CASSQEAQGASTDTQYF
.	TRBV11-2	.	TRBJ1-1	TGTGCCAGCAGCTTAGATCAGGGGCCTGGCACTGAAGCTTTCTTT	CASSLDQGPGTEAFF
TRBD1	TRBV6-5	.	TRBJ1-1	TGTGCCACTGGACAGGGAGGGATTTTCTTT	CATGQGGIFF
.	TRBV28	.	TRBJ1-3	TGTGCCAGCAGCCCTACCCGAAACACCATATATTTT	CASSPTRNTIYF
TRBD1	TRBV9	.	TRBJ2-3	TGTGCCAGCAGCGCGGACAGGAGCACAGATACGCAGTATTTT	CASSADRSTDTQYF
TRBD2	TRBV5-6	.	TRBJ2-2	TGTGCCAGCAGCTCCTTAGCGGGAGGGTTGGTCGGGGAGCTGTTTTTT	CASSSLAGGLVGELFF
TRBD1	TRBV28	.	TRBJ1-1	TGTGCCAGCAGATTGTCAGGGGGGACCACTGAAGCTTTCTTT	CASRLSGGTTEAFF
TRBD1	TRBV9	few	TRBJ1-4	TGTGCCAGCAGCGCCAACACAGGGGAAAGGGGTGAAAAACTGTTTTTT	CASSANTGERGEKLFF
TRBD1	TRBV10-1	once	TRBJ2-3	TGCGCCAGCAGCGAAGGGACAGGGGCCACCGATACGCAGTATTTT	CASSEGTGATDTQYF
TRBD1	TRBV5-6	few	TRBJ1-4	TGTGCCAGCAGCTTGCCACCGGGACAGGGGTTATCGAAAACTGTTTTT	CASSLPPGQGLSKTVF
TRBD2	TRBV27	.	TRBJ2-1	TGTGCCAGCAGTTTATCAGCGGGGGGGACTGTCTACAGTGAGCAGTTCTTC	CASSLSAGGTVYSEQFF
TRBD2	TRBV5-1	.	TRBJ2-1	TGCGCCAGCAGCGAACCGACTAGCGGCCCCTACAATGAGCAGTTCTTC	CASSEPTSGPYNEQFF